This T cell receptor beta chain was observed in a study of T cells in Graves' hyperthyroidism and ophthalmopathy. General study points: Blood held most thyroid clonotypes expanded above 0.001 frequency.

This clonotype was recorded at least ten times. The antigen is undetermined. Criteria for exclusion of patients were uncontrolled infection, other autoimmune disease, pregnancy or lactation. Diagnosing involved the use of clinical symptoms, serum thyroxine and TRAb, thyroid ultrasound and orbital computed tomography. Fresh peripheral blood, 8 to 10 ml, was the source of the PBMCs. Germline loops: CDR1 SGHAT, CDR2 FQNNGV. J was trimmed by 8 bases and V by 5 bases; bases with no gene match: 12. This CDR3 is 16 amino acids long. RNA transcripts were the template for amplifying TCR beta CDR3 regions. During a first-round RT-PCR of the TCR CDR3, the HTBI primer set was used. TCRdb re-analysed the multiplex PCR reads in MiXCR, keeping a single row per CDR3 protein. The sample lists over 550,000 distinct CDR3 sequences, 16% occurring once.

Sequencing was carried out using blood. The genes are TRBV11-2 and TRBJ2-1, with 10 bases fitting TRBD2. This TCR came from a woman aged 18-30 years with Graves' hyperthyroidism. DNA of the CDR3: TGTGCCAGCAGCCTCGTAGCGGGGGGCCTTGTGGATGAGCAGTTCTTC. Protein: CASSLVAGGLVDEQFF.